This TCR beta chain originates from a study of vaccination effects on CD4 cells after COVID-19. Turning to the study itself: It was a median of 72 days after the second dose that post-vaccine samples were obtained. Points from the study as a whole: Long after vaccination, the clones induced by infection and by vaccine shrank markedly in size.

When ten to eleven days of culture had elapsed, CD4+ T cells were isolated. Two doses of either BNT162b2 or mRNA-1273 were given to each participant. V was clipped by 8 bases and J by 4 bases; unmatched bases: 4. This CDR3 region has 12 residues. Germline CDR1 and CDR2: GTSNPN and SVGIG (reference sequence). The table came from immunoSEQ multiplex PCR; TCRdb's copy has only in-frame clones and leaves some out. The data contain 60,000 to 80,000 clones, around 70% of them singletons. In the case of this clone: Its antigen is currently unknown.

The chain has TRBV30 and TRBJ1-3; 8 bases are shared with TRBD1. The sequence was obtained from a human donor who received a COVID-19 vaccine. This sample comprised CD4+ T cells from PBMCs cultured without peptide, obtained after COVID-19 vaccination. CDR3 nucleotide sequence: TGTGCCGTTGACAGGGGCGGAAACACCATATATTTT. Encoded protein: CAVDRGGNTIYF.